Each of the 2 T cell receptor beta chains below was sequenced from the same sample in a study of tumor-infiltrating lymphocytes in primary liver carcinoma. Taking about 17-32 mg of unsorted bulk tissue, the authors co-extracted RNA and DNA. Starting from 500 ng of total RNA, TCR beta cDNA was produced with a primer in the constant region. Libraries of TCR beta came from three nested multiplex PCR rounds with slightly modified ARM-PCR. The two initial PCR rounds, roughly 11 cycles each, used TRBV1-TRBV30 forward and C-beta reverse primers. TCRdb re-called the multiplex PCR reads through MiXCR, storing one row per CDR3 protein. The table includes about 30,000 distinct CDR3 sequences, less than 75% detected once. Sequencing used liver tumor tissue from sampling region 3. Documented subset: tumor region T3, left-lateral pole. These TCRs come from a woman in her twenties or thirties with primary liver carcinoma and hepatitis B virus infection.

A word on this clonotype: A junction end diverges from the germline sequence, so it may reflect a read error. The V call is TRBV2, the J call TRBJ2-5, with D perhaps matching TRBD1 or TRBD2 (5 bases each). This CDR3 is 15 amino acids long. The germline gives CDR1 SNHLY, CDR2 FYNNEI. The CDR3 here is CARSESVGRQETQYF. The CDR3 region has the DNA TGTGCCAGAAGTGAAAGTGTGGGACGGCAAGAGACCCAGTACTTC.

The chain combines TRBV11-2 with TRBJ2-7; no firm D call. Germline V lookup: CDR1 SGHAT, CDR2 FQNNGV. CDR3 size: 14 residues. The V end was cut by 6 bases, the J end by 1 base, with 13 bases between. CDR3 in amino acids: CASSLTDASYEQYF. The CDR3 region has the DNA TGTGCCAGCAGTCTAACGGACGCTTCCTACGAGCAGTACTTC.